The 14 T cell receptor beta chains below were found in one sample sequenced in a study of blood T cell repertoires in COVID-19. TCRdb's copy holds only in-frame clones and misses some; the assay was immunoSEQ multiplex PCR. The repertoire holds 200,000 or so clones, with 88% as singletons. Sequencing was done on a sample of peripheral blood. The receptors derive from a woman between 55 and 75 years old with acute or convalescent COVID-19.

The V gene is TRBV7-2, the J gene TRBJ2-2; D may be TRBD2 (5 bases). The V gene lost 4 bases and the J gene lost 6 bases, with 15 bases spanning the gap. Germline CDR1 is SGHTA and CDR2 is FQGNSA. The CDR3 length is 15 residues. The CDR3 region is CASSSLTAAPGELFF. In nucleotides, the CDR3 is TGTGCCAGCAGCTCCCTCACAGCGGCCCCCGGGGAGCTGTTTTTT. Supplemented by reference TRBV7-2 and TRBJ2-2, the full variable domain reads GAGVSQSPSNKVTEKGKDVELRCDPISGHTALYWYRQSLGQGLEFLIYFQGNSAPDKSGLPSDRFSAERTGGSVSTLTIQRTQQEDSAVYLCASSSLTAAPGELFFGEGSRLTVL.

This chain connects TRBV5-5 to TRBJ1-2; D remains ambiguous. Germline V gene data show CDR1 as SGHKS and CDR2 as YYEKEE (reference sequence). The CDR3 is 16 residues long. Trimming removed 6 bases from V and 0 bases from J, with 18 bases in between. CDR3 DNA sequence: TGTGCCAGCACCTTCGCGAGCGGGATGTCTAACTATGGCTACACCTTC. This encodes CASTFASGMSNYGYTF. Supplemented by reference TRBV5-5 and TRBJ1-2, the full variable domain reads DAGVTQSPTHLIKTRGQQVTLRCSPISGHKSVSWYQQVLGQGPQFIFQYYEKEERGRGNFPDRFSARQFPNYSSELNVNALLLGDSALYLCASTFASGMSNYGYTFGSGTRLTVV.

V gene TRBV7-9 combines with J gene TRBJ2-2; 7 nucleotides line up with TRBD1. J lost 6 bases, V lost 1 base, and 8 bases had no gene match. The CDR3 sequence is 16 residues long. The germline V gene encodes CDR1 SEHNR and CDR2 FQNEAQ (reference sequence). The CDR3 is CASSLDVGGPAGELFF. In nucleotides, the CDR3 is TGTGCCAGCAGCTTAGATGTAGGGGGCCCTGCCGGGGAGCTGTTTTTT.

The gene calls are TRBV18 and TRBJ2-1, with TRBD2 identical over 7 bases. Germline CDR1 and CDR2: KGHSH and LQKENI. The trim removed 6 bases at V and 6 bases at J, leaving 8 bases unmatched. The CDR3 has 14 residues. Here the CDR3 reads CASSPLAAGNEQFF. In nucleotides, the CDR3 is TGTGCCAGCTCTCCCCTAGCGGCGGGCAATGAGCAGTTCTTC.

The V call is TRBV7-6, the J call TRBJ2-3, with TRBD2 matching 7 bases. The CDR3 loop spans 16 amino acids. V shed 5 bases and J 4 bases; nucleotides not matched to a gene: 12. Germline assignment: CDR1 SGHVS and CDR2 FNYEAQ. DNA for the CDR3: TGTGCCAGCAGCCGTCAAGGAGGGAGGGCCGCAGATACGCAGTATTTT. Translation gives CASSRQGGRAADTQYF.

This chain joins TRBV5-1 and TRBJ2-3; a possible D gene is TRBD2 (6 bases). Between the trimmed V and J ends, which lost 0 bases and 3 bases, there was a span of 20 bases. Germline V CDR1 and CDR2: SGHRS, YFSETQ. The CDR3 loop spans 18 amino acids. The DNA for the CDR3 is TGCGCCAGCAGCTTGGCCCCCTCGAGCTCGGGGGTTACAGATACGCAGTATTTT. Translation: CASSLAPSSSGVTDTQYF.

This chain links TRBV5-1 with TRBJ1-5; TRBD1 is a possible D gene (6 bases). Trimming took 4 bases from V and 3 from J, leaving 14 bases between them. This CDR3 contains 15 residues. Germline loops: CDR1 SGHRS, CDR2 YFSETQ. This chain's CDR3 is CASSVGGRDNQPQHF. DNA of the CDR3: TGCGCCAGCAGCGTGGGGGGGCGAGACAATCAGCCCCAGCATTTT.

The sample holds one count of this clone. V usage is TRBV28 and J usage is TRBJ1-2; 7 nucleotides agree with TRBD1. Trimming removed 6 bases from V and 5 bases from J; junction bases left unmatched: 12. CDR3 length equals 15 residues. Germline loops: CDR1 MDHEN, CDR2 SYDVKM. The CDR3 DNA reads TGTGCCAGCAGGCCCCCCCGGAGGGGACAGTATGGCTACACCTTC. It yields the protein CASRPPRRGQYGYTF.

This clone was picked up a small number of times. The J gene is TRBJ1-2, the V gene TRBV3-1 (or the pseudogene TRBV3-2), with a weak D call TRBD1 (6 bases). The CDR3 spans 14 residues. Per germline, CDR1 LGHDT and CDR2 YNNKEL (reference sequence). Trimming removed 2 bases from V and 4 bases from J, with 11 bases in between. Here the CDR3 DNA reads TGTGCCAGCAGCCAACTCCGACAGGCCTATGGCTACACCTTC. This sequence encodes CASSQLRQAYGYTF.

The rearrangement uses TRBV28 and TRBJ2-5, with TRBD1 matching over 9 bases. The CDR3 has 15 residues. Unmatched junction bases numbered 11, after V lost 7 bases and J lost 5 bases. CDR1 MDHEN and CDR2 SYDVKM come from the germline V gene. The CDR3 nucleotides are TGTGCCAGCAAACCCTCCGGGACAGGGTCTGAGACCCAGTACTTC. This sequence encodes CASKPSGTGSETQYF.

CDR3 protein: CASGEMVNSPLHF. The DNA for the CDR3 is TGTGCCAGTGGGGAGATGGTCAATTCACCCCTCCACTTT. The rearrangement links TRBV19 to TRBJ1-6, with no clear D. The CDR3 loop spans 13 amino acids. Trimming stripped 8 bases from V and 7 bases from J, with 12 bases between. CDR1 is LNHDA and CDR2 is SQIVND in the germline V gene (reference sequence).

The V call is TRBV6-2 or TRBV6-3, the J call TRBJ1-4; D gene uncertain. Germline V gives CDR1 MNHEY, CDR2 SVGEGT. V dropped 5 bases and J dropped 7 bases, with 26 bases sitting between them. The CDR3 loop spans 18 amino acids. The CDR3 here is CASSHTLSDLIGSEKLFF. The CDR3 region has the DNA TGTGCCAGCAGTCACACACTCTCGGACCTAATCGGGAGTGAAAAACTGTTTTTT.

The genes are TRBV6-4 and TRBJ2-2; 7 nucleotides agree with TRBD2. The germline V gene encodes CDR1 MRHNA and CDR2 SNTAGT. Trimming took 3 bases from V and 3 from J; bases not matched to a gene: 13. The length of the CDR3 is 18 residues. Here the CDR3 reads CASSEAGQAREHTGELFF. The CDR3 region has the DNA TGTGCCAGCAGTGAGGCCGGGCAGGCGCGGGAGCACACCGGGGAGCTGTTTTTT.

The chain employs TRBV6-5 and TRBJ1-2; D unresolved. V was clipped by 5 bases and J by 6 bases, with 16 bases between them. CDR1 and CDR2 from the germline V gene are MNHEY and SVGAGI. The CDR3 is 14 amino acids. The CDR3 DNA sequence: TGTGCCAGCAGTCTCCGGGATCCCATGGATGGCTACACCTTC. Its protein is CASSLRDPMDGYTF.